This entry concerns a single TCR beta chain. This clone's antigen is unknown. Base qualities are not provided; no much larger clone lies one nucleotide away. This specimen comes from a study of blood T cells in healthy people across ages (dated by TCRdb to the mid-2010s). Turning to the overall study: In model experiments, template switching captured about one uniquely barcoded TCR beta cDNA molecule for every two T cells. The study measured age-related changes in TCR beta repertoire diversity using deep sequencing normalized with unique cDNA molecular identifiers. The donors were divided into four age groups: young (average around 15 years), middle-aged (around 37), aged (approximately 62) and long-lived (82). To avoid experimental bias, donors of different ages were randomly spread across the sequencing lanes. The study analyzed two additional independent replicas of 1 million unique cDNA reads from the same blood draw for two donors, one aged 18 to 30 and one aged 80 or older.

Donors were 40 or so systemically healthy Caucasian individuals from Russia aged 6 to 90 years. Approximately 9.7 milliliters of peripheral blood were drawn from each donor into EDTA-treated Vacutainer tubes. Ficoll-Paque density-gradient centrifugation was used to isolate PBMCs, with at least 7 million per sample. Total RNA was extracted from PBMCs with Trizol reagent, with at least 5 micrograms obtained per sample. The percentages of naive CD45RAhigh/CD27high T cells were determined by flow cytometry on a PBMC aliquot from every donor. The paper's findings and limits, for the study overall: Because profiling used bulk unsorted PBMCs, naive and antigen-experienced compartments could not be compared conclusively. Because the CMV infection status of the donors was unknown, age-related changes in expanded clonotypes may potentially have been confounded. Observed TCR beta diversity correlated strongly with the percentage of naive T cells measured by flow cytometry. Observed TCR beta diversity per million T cells fell roughly linearly with age, and a significant reduction was already apparent by age around 36. Compared with the aged group, the long-lived group had more naive CD4+ T cells, fewer expanded clones and increased TCR diversity, a pattern suggesting age selection. Estimates of total diversity based on one million sequenced T cells were considered lower bounds and underestimates.

CDR1 and CDR2 were assigned from the germline V gene (reference sequence) as MNHNY and SVGAGI. The CDR3, cysteine through phenylalanine, is 16 amino acids long. Only the CDR3 portion is preserved as DNA: 48 bases, with reading frame beginning at the first base. Unmatched junction bases come to 13, with V trimmed by 6 bases and J by 3 bases. The protocol used for the library was 5' RACE. Sequencing was performed on an Illumina HiSeq 2500. A second roughly 7 to 12 cycle PCR used a sample-barcoded 5' primer and a J-beta primer mix. Each TCR beta cDNA molecule received a unique molecular identifier from a template-switch 5' adaptor carrying 12 random nucleotides. Each sample yielded at least 2.5 million CDR3-containing paired-end reads. First-strand cDNA synthesis was performed from all RNA using the Mint cDNA synthesis kit, with priming by a TRBC-specific oligonucleotide. Following uracil-DNA glycosylase treatment, a first 18-cycle PCR with universal primers M1SS and BC2_uni_R was performed on all cDNA. Processing in the source paper ran as follows. Normalization of each sample was performed by random selection of 1 million high-quality reads, each carrying a distinct molecular identifier. Reads sharing molecular identifiers were discarded rather than binned into consensus sequences. CDR3 identification, clonotype clustering and error correction used MiTCR with a Q25 quality threshold and the strictest error-elimination algorithm. A nonparametric unseen species model with Euler transformation was used to estimate lower-bound total TCR beta diversity. TCRdb reprocessed the public reads (quality trimming at Q25 with fastp, clone calling with MiXCR) and kept in-frame beta chains. Merged by CDR3 protein, the rows form single entries marked with the most common genes and DNA. What appears here as the V and J calls and clone size reflects TCRdb's work, not the paper's. The sample data list some 1.4 million distinct CDR3 sequences, and approximately 42% of these were observed just once. The ten most abundant clones make up 7.9% of the sample.

This sequence was found in a woman aged 18 to 35 in good health. Sequencing was carried out using blood. The chain employs TRBV6-6 and TRBJ2-7; TRBD2 aligns with 8 central bases. The CDR3 amino acid sequence is: CASSSLLTGTSYEQYF. Here is the DNA: TGTGCCAGCAGCTCCCTACTAACCGGGACTAGCTACGAGCAGTACTTC.